Following are 22 T cell receptor beta chains from one sample sequenced in a study of T cells in localized non-small cell lung cancer. Generated by immunoSEQ multiplex PCR, the TCRdb table keeps only in-frame clones and is missing some. The sample holds under 6,500 clones, 45% seen once. Specimen: lung tumor tissue, collected before any cancer treatment. These receptors originate from a man aged 35 to 69 with stage I lung adenocarcinoma.

This chain connects TRBV28 to TRBJ2-1; TRBD1 or TRBD2 may be the D gene (5 bases each). The CDR3 contains 18 residues. Deletions cut 5 bases from V and 5 bases from J, with 25 bases between. Looked up from germline, CDR1 is MDHEN and CDR2 is SYDVKM. The CDR3 reads CASSLPLGVAGGNNEQFF. The CDR3 DNA sequence: TGTGCCAGCAGTCTCCCCCTGGGGGTTGCGGGCGGAAACAATGAGCAGTTCTTC.

Concerning this clone: Compared with germline, one end of the junction differs, possibly owing to a read error. V and J are TRBV19 and TRBJ1-3; D gene ambiguous. Germline loops: CDR1 LNHDA, CDR2 SQIVND (reference sequence). CDR3 length: 12 amino acids. The CDR3 here is CASSMVGSTIYF. The CDR3, as DNA: TGTGCCAGTAGTATGGTTGGAAGCACCATATATTTT.

In its sample, this clone was seen a few times. The chain links TRBV11-3 to TRBJ2-6; perhaps TRBD2 as D (5 bases). The CDR3 totals 15 residues. Germline V gives CDR1 SGHNT, CDR2 YENEEA. Trimming took off 3 bases at V and 0 bases at J, with 6 bases between the two ends. Written as DNA, the CDR3 is TGTGCCAGCAGCTTGCTAGCCTCTGGGGCCAACGTCCTGACTTTC. It encodes CASSLLASGANVLTF.

The chain joins TRBV18 to TRBJ2-7, with D possibly called TRBD1 or TRBD2 (5 bases each). The CDR3 contains 14 residues. V was clipped by 5 bases and J by 8 bases, with 19 bases between them. Germline assignment: CDR1 KGHSH and CDR2 LQKENI. Here the CDR3 reads CASSSRDVGGQQYF. DNA of the CDR3: TGTGCCAGCTCATCCCGGGACGTTGGCGGGCAGCAGTACTTC.

This rearrangement joins TRBV7-5 to TRBJ1-4. TRBV7-5 is termed a pseudogene. The CDR3 spans 17 residues. The CDR3 protein is CASSLVVRIATNEKLFF. CDR3 DNA: TGTGCCAGCAGCTTAGTGGTACGGATTGCAACTAATGAAAAACTGTTTTTT.

This clone has only a few counts. The chain carries TRBV19 and TRBJ2-5, with unresolved D. The length of the CDR3 is 14 residues. Germline V gives CDR1 LNHDA, CDR2 SQIVND (reference sequence). Trimming left V 3 bases short and J 3 bases short, with 11 bases between. For the CDR3, the DNA is TGTGCCAGTAGTATCGAAGGGCAGGAAGAGACCCAGTACTTC. This gives the protein CASSIEGQEETQYF.

This clone turned up a few times. The V and J genes are TRBV9 and TRBJ2-6; D tentatively reads TRBD1 or TRBD2 (5 bases each). Germline V gene sequence: CDR1 SGDLS, CDR2 YYNGEE. The CDR3 loop spans 15 amino acids. V shed 6 bases and J shed 2 bases, with 12 bases lying between them. CDR3 protein: CASIWDGTGANVLTF. CDR3 sequence (DNA): TGTGCCAGCATCTGGGACGGGACTGGGGCCAACGTCCTGACTTTC.

This clone qualifies as medium-sized. The gene calls are TRBV11-3 and TRBJ1-2; tentatively, D is TRBD1 (6 bases). From germline, CDR1 is SGHNT and CDR2 YENEEA. The CDR3 is 16 residues long. V shed 3 bases and J shed 5 bases, with 19 bases lying between them. CDR3 in DNA: TGTGCCAGCAGCTTGGCCAAGTCGGGGGGCTATTATGGCTACACCTTC. Its translation is CASSLAKSGGYYGYTF.

The chain recombines TRBV18 with TRBJ2-7, with 9 bases aligning to TRBD1. CDR1 and CDR2 from the germline V gene are KGHSH and LQKENI. Trimming took 3 bases from V and 3 from J; bases not matched to a gene: 3. The CDR3 totals 14 residues. The DNA of the CDR3 is TGTGCCAGCTCACCTTCGGGACAGGGCTACGAGCAGTACTTC. It codes for CASSPSGQGYEQYF.

The chain couples TRBV11-3 to TRBJ2-2, with a weak D call TRBD2 (5 bases). Germline values: CDR1 SGHNT, CDR2 YENEEA. The CDR3 extends over 14 amino acids. Trimming stripped 1 base from V and 7 bases from J, with 10 bases between. The CDR3 DNA reads as TGTGCCAGCAGCTTAGGGACTGCGGGCGGGGAGCTGTTTTTT. Its translation: CASSLGTAGGELFF.

This chain connects TRBV15 to TRBJ1-1; TRBD1 aligns across 9 bases. This CDR3 comprises 14 residues. V lost 5 bases, J lost 4 bases, and 5 bases stayed unmatched. Germline-derived CDR1 and CDR2 are LNHNV and YYDKDF (reference sequence). CDR3 sequence reads: CATSLDRGSTEAFF. The CDR3 DNA is TGTGCCACCAGCCTGGACAGGGGAAGCACTGAAGCTTTCTTT.

The V and J genes are TRBV6-8 and TRBJ2-1; D gene uncertain. This CDR3 is built from 15 residues. Trimming stripped 0 bases from V and 0 bases from J, with 6 bases between. CDR1 is MNHGY and CDR2 is SAAAGT in the germline V gene. The CDR3 loop is CASSYSKGSYNEQFF. The CDR3 DNA reads TGTGCCAGCAGTTACTCGAAAGGCTCCTACAATGAGCAGTTCTTC.

This clone was seen a handful of times. The CDR3 spells CASSYPSGYTEAFF. CDR3 nucleotide sequence: TGTGCCAGCAGTTACCCCTCCGGTTACACTGAAGCTTTCTTT. The chain combines TRBV28 with TRBJ1-1, with D unclear. The CDR3 spans 14 residues. Trimming took off 4 bases at V and 3 bases at J, with 12 bases between the two ends. Germline-derived CDR1 and CDR2 are MDHEN and SYDVKM.

The chain has TRBV30 and TRBJ1-5, with 8 nucleotides matching TRBD1. Germline values: CDR1 GTSNPN, CDR2 SVGIG (reference sequence). V trimming: 4 bases; J trimming: 5 bases; junction bases outside the gene matches: 10. CDR3 size: 15 residues. Written as DNA, the CDR3 is TGTGCCTGGACTCGGAAAAAGACAGGGGATCAGCCCCAGCATTTT. Its translation: CAWTRKKTGDQPQHF.

The chain uses TRBV11-3 and TRBJ1-2, with D perhaps matching TRBD1 (5 bases). V lost 5 bases to trimming and J lost 4 bases, with 17 bases between them. Germline V gene data show CDR1 as SGHNT and CDR2 as YENEEA. CDR3 size: 15 residues. CDR3 protein: CASSPPGRSIYGYTF. In DNA, the CDR3 is TGTGCCAGCAGCCCCCCGGGACGGAGTATCTATGGCTACACCTTC.

This clone is judged medium-sized. The J gene is TRBJ2-7, the V gene TRBV6-8; no firm D call. Germline-derived CDR1 and CDR2 are MNHGY and SAAAGT. The CDR3 runs to 18 residues. V was clipped by 6 bases and J by 2 bases, with 26 bases between them. The CDR3 coding sequence is TGTGCCAGCAGAGGACCCCCCACACCTACAACTTACACCTACGAGCAGTACTTC. Its translation: CASRGPPTPTTYTYEQYF.

V is TRBV18 and J is TRBJ1-1; D gene ambiguous. This CDR3 spans 14 amino acids. Germline V gives CDR1 KGHSH, CDR2 LQKENI. Trimming removed 3 bases from V and 3 bases from J, with 11 bases in between. The DNA of the CDR3 is TGTGCCAGCTCACCCCCGTCTCGGGACACTGAAGCTTTCTTT. It is translated as CASSPPSRDTEAFF.

This clone was counted between two and nine times. The chain is built from TRBV6-8 and TRBJ1-6, with 9 bases aligning to TRBD1. This CDR3 is built from 14 residues. V lost 2 bases to trimming and J lost 8 bases; unmatched junction nucleotides: 1. Germline V gene data show CDR1 as MNHGY and CDR2 as SAAAGT. The CDR3 bases are TGTGCCAGCAGTTACGGACAGGGGTATTCACCCCTCCACTTT. Translated, it gives CASSYGQGYSPLHF.

This clone was counted between two and nine times. This chain joins TRBV9 and TRBJ2-5; D call uncertain. CDR1 is SGDLS, CDR2 YYNGEE, per germline. The CDR3 has 12 residues. Trimming took 5 bases from V and 5 from J, leaving 10 bases between them. The CDR3 is CASSEVVETQYF. The CDR3 nucleotides are TGTGCCAGCAGTGAGGTCGTGGAGACCCAGTACTTC.

The rearrangement joins TRBV19 to TRBJ1-5, with D possibly matching TRBD1 (5 bases). The CDR3 length is 14 residues. The germline CDR1 and CDR2 sequences are LNHDA and SQIVND (reference sequence). The V gene lost 5 bases and the J gene lost 3 bases, with 11 bases spanning the gap. The CDR3 is CASSQGTHNQPQHF. DNA for the CDR3: TGTGCCAGTAGTCAGGGAACTCACAATCAGCCCCAGCATTTT.

As regards this clone: The junction departs from the called germline gene at one end, perhaps through a read error. The chain has TRBV10-3 and TRBJ1-5; 7 nucleotides match TRBD1. Germline values: CDR1 ENHRY, CDR2 SYGVKD. CDR3 size: 16 residues. CDR3 loop: CAISDPDRAQNQSQHF. CDR3 nucleotides: TGTGCCATCAGTGACCCTGACAGGGCCCAAAATCAGTCCCAGCATTTT.

This clone showed up just a few times. The genes are TRBV18 and TRBJ2-2; D gene unclear. Germline-derived CDR1 and CDR2 are KGHSH and LQKENI. Trimming took off 4 bases at V and 5 bases at J, with 5 bases between the two ends. The CDR3 runs 12 residues. The DNA of the CDR3 is TGTGCCAGCTCACAAATTACCGGGGAGCTGTTTTTT. This sequence encodes CASSQITGELFF. Based on the CDR3 plus reference TRBV18 and TRBJ2-2, the full variable domain is NAGVMQNPRHLVRRRGQEARLRCSPMKGHSHVYWYRQLPEEGLKFMVYLQKENIIDESGMPKERFSAEFPKEGPSILRIQQVVRGDSAAYFCASSQITGELFFGEGSRLTVL.